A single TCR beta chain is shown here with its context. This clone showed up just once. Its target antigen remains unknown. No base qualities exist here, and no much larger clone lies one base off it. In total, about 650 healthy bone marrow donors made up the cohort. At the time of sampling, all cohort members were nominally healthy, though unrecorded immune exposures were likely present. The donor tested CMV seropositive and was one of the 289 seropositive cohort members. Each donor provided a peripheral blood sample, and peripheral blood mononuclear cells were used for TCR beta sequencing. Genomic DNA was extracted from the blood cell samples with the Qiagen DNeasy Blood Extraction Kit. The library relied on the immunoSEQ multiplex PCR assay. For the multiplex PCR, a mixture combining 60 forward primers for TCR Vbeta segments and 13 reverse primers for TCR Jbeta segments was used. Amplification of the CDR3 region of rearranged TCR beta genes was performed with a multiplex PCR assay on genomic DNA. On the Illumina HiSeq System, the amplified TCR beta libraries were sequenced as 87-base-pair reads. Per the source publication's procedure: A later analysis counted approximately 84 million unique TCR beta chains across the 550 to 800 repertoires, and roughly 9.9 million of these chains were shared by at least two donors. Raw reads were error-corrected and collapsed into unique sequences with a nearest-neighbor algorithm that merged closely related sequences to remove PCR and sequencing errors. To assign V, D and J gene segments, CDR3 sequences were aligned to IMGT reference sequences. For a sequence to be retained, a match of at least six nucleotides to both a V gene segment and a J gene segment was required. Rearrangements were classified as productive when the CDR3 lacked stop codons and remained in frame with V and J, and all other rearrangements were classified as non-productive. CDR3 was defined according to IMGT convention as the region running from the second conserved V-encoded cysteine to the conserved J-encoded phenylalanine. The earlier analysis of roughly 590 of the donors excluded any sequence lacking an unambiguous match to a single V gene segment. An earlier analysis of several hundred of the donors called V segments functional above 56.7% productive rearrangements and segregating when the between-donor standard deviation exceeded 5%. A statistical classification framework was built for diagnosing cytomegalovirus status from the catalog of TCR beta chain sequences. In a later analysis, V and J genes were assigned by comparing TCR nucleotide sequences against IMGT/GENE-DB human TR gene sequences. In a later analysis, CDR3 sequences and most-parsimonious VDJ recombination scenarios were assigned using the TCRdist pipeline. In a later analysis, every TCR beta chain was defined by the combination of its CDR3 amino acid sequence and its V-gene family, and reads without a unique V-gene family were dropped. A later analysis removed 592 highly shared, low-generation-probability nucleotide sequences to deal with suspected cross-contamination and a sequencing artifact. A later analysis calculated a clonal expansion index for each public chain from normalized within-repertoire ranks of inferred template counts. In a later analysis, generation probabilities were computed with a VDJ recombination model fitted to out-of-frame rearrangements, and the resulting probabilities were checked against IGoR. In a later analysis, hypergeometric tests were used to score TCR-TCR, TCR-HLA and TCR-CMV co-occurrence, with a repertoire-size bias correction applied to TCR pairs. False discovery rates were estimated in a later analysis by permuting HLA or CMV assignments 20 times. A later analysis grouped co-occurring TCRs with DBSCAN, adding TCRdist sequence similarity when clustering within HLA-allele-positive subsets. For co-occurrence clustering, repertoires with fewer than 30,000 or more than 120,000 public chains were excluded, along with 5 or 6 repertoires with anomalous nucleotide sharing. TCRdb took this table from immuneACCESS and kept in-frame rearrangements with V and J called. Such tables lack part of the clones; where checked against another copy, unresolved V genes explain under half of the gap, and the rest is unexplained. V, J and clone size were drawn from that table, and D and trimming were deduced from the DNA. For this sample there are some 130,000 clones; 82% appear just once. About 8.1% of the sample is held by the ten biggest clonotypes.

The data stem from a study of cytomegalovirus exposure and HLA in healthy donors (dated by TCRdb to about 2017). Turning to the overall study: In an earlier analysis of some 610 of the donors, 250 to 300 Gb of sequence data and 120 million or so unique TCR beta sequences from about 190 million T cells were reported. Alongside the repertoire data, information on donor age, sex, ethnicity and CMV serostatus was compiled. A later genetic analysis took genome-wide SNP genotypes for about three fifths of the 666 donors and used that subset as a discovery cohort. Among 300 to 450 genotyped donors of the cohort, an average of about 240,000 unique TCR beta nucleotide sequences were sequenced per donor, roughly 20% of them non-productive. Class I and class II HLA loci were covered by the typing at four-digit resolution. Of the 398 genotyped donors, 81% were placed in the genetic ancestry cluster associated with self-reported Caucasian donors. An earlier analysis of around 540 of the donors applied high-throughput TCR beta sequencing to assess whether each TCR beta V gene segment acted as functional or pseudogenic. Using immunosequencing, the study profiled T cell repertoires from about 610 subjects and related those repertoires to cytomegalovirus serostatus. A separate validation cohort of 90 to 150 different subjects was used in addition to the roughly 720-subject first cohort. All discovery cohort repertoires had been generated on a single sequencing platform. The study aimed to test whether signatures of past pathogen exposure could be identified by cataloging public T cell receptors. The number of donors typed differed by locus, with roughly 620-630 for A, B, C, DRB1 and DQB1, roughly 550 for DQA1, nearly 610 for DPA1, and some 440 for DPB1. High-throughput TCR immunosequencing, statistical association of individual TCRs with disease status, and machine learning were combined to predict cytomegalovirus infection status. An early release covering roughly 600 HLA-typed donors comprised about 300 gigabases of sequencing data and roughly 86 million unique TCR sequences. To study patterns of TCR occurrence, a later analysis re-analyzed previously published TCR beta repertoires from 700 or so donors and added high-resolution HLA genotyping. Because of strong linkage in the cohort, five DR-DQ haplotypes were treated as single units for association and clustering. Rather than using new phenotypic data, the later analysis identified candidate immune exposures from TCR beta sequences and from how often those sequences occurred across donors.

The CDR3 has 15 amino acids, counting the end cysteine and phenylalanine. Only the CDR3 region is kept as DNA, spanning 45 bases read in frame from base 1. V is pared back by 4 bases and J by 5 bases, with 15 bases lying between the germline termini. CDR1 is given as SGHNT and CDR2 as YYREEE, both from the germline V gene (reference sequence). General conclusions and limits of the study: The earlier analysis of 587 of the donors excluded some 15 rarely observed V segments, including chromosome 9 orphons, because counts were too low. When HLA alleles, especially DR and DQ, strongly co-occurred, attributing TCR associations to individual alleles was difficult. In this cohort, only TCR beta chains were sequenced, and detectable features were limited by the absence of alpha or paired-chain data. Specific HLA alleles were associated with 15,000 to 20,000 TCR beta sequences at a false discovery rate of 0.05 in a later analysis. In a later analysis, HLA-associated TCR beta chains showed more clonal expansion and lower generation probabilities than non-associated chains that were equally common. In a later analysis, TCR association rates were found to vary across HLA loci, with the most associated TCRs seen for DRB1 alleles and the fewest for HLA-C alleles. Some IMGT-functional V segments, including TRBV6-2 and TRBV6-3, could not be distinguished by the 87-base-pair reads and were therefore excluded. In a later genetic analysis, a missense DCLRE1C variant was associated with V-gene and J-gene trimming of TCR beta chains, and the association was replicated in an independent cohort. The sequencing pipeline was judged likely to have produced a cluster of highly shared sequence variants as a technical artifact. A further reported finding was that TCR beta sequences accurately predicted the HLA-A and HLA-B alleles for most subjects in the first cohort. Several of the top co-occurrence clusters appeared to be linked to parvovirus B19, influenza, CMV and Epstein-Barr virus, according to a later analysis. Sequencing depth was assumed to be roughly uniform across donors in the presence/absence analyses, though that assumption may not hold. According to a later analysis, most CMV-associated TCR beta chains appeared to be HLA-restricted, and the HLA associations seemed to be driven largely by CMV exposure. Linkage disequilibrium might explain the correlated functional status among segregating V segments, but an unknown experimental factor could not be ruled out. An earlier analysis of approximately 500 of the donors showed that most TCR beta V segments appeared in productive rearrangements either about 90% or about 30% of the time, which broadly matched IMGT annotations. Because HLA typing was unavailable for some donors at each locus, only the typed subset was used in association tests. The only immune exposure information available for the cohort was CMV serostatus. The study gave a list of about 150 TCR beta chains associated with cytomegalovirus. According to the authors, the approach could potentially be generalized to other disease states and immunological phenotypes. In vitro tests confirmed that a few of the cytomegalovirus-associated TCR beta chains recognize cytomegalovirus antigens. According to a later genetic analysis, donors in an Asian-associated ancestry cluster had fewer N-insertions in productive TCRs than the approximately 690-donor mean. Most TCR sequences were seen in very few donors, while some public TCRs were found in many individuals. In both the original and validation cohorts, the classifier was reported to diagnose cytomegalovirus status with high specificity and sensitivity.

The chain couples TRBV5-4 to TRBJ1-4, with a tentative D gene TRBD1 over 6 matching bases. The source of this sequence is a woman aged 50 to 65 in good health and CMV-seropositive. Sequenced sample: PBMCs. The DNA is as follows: TGTGCCAGCAGCCGGCGGGGGGGCGGGAATGAAAAACTGTTTTTT. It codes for CASSRRGGGNEKLFF.